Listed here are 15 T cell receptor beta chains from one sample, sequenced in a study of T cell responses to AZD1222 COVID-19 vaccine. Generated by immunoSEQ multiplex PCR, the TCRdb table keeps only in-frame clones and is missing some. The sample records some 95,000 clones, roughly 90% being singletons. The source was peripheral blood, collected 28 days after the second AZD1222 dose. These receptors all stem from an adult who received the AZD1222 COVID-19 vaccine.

The DNA for the CDR3 is TGCGCCAACCGTGTACGGTACTTC. Encoded protein: CANRVRYF. The genes are TRBV23-1 and TRBJ2-7; no reliable D call. TRBV23-1 is known as an ORF, though its function is uncertain. The CDR3 runs 8 residues. The germline V and J ends were trimmed by 10 bases and 12 bases, with 10 bases remaining between them.

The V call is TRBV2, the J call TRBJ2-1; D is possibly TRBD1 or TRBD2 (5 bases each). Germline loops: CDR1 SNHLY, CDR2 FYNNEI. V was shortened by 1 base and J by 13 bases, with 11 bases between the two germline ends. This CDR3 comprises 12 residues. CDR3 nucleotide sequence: TGTGCCAGCAGTGAAGACTCGGGACGACAGTTCTTC. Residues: CASSEDSGRQFF.

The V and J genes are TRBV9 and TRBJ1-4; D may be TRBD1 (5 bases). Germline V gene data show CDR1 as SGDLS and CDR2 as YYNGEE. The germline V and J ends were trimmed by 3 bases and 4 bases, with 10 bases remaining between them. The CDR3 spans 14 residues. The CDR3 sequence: CASSEEQVNEKLFF. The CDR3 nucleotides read TGTGCCAGCAGCGAGGAACAGGTTAATGAAAAACTGTTTTTT.

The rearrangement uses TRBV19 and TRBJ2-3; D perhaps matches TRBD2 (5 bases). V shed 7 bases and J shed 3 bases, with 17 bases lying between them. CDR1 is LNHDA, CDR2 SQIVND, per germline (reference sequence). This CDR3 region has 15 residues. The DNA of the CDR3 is TGTGCCAGTACCTCGTCTAGCCGGCTTACAGATACGCAGTATTTT. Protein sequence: CASTSSSRLTDTQYF.

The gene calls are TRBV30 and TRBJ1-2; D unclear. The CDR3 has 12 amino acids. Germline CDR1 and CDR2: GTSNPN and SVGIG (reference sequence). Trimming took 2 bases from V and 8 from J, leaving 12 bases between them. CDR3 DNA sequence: TGTGCCTGGAGTATGACGGGAGGGGGCTACACCTTC. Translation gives CAWSMTGGGYTF.

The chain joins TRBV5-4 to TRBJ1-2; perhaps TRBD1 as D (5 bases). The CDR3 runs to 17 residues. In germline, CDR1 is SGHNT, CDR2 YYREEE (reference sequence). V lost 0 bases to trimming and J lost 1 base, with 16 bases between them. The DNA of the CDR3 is TGTGCCAGCAGCTTGGATGGGGACTTAAGCTATAACTATGGCTACACCTTC. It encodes CASSLDGDLSYNYGYTF.

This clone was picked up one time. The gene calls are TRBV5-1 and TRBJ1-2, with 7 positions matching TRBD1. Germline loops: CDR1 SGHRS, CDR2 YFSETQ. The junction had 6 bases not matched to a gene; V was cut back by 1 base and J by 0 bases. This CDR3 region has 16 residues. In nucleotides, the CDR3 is TGCGCCAGCAGCTTGATGGCTACAGGGGCTAACTATGGCTACACCTTC. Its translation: CASSLMATGANYGYTF.

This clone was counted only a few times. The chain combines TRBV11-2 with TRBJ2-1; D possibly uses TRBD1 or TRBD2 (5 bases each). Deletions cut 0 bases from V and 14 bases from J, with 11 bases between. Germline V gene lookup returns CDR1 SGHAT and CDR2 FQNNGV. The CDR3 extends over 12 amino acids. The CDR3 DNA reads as TGTGCCAGCAGCTTAGAGGGGGAACGGGAGTTCTTC. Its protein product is CASSLEGEREFF.

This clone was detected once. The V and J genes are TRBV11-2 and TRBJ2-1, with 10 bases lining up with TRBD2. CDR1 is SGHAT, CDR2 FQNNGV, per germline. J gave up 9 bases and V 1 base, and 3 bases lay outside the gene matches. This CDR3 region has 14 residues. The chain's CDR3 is CASSLGSGRSEQFF. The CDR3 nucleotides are TGTGCCAGCAGCTTAGGTAGCGGGAGGAGTGAGCAGTTCTTC. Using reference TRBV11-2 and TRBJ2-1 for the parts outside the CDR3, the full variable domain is EAGVAQSPRYKIIEKRQSVAFWCNPISGHATLYWYQQILGQGPKLLIQFQNNGVVDDSQLPKDRFSAERLKGVDSTLKIQPAKLEDSAVYLCASSLGSGRSEQFFGPGTRLTVL.

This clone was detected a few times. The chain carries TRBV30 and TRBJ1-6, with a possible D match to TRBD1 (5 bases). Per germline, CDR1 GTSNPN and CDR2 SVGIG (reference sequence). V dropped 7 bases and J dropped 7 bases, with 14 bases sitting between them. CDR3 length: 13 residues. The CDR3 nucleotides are TGTGCCTCGATGAACAGGAGAAATTCACCCCTCCACTTT. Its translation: CASMNRRNSPLHF.

CDR3 DNA sequence: TGTGCCAGCAGCCCAAGAGGGCAGGGCTATGGCTACACCTTC. Translating it yields CASSPRGQGYGYTF. The chain links TRBV6-5 to TRBJ1-2; possible D gene TRBD1, 5 bases. Trimming left V 6 bases short and J 4 bases short, with 15 bases between. The V gene's germline CDR1 is MNHEY and CDR2 SVGAGI. This CDR3 is 14 amino acids long.

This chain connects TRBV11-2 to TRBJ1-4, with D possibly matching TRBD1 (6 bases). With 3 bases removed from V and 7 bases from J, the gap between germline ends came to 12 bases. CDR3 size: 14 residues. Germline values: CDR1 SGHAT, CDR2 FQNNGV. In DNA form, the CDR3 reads TGTGCCAGCAGCTTGGGGGCGGCGGGTGAAAAACTGTTTTTT. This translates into CASSLGAAGEKLFF.

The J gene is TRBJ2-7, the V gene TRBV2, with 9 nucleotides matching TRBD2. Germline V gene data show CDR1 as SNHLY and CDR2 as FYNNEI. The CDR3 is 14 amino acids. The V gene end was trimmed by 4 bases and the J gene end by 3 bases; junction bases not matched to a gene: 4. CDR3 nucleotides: TGTGCCAGCAGTGCCAGGCGGGAGGGCTACGAGCAGTACTTC. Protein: CASSARREGYEQYF.

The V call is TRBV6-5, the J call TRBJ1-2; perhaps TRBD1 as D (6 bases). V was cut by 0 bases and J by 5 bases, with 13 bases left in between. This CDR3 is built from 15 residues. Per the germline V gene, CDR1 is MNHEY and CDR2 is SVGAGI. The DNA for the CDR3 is TGTGCCAGCAGTTACTCTGACAGGTGGAGGTATGGCTACACCTTC. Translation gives CASSYSDRWRYGYTF.

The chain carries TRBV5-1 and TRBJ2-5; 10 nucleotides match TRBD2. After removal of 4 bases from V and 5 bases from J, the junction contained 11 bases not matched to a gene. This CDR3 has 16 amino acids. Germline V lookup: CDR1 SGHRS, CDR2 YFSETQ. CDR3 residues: CASSISLAGVSETQYF. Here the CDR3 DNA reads TGCGCCAGCAGCATTTCTCTAGCGGGGGTTTCGGAGACCCAGTACTTC.